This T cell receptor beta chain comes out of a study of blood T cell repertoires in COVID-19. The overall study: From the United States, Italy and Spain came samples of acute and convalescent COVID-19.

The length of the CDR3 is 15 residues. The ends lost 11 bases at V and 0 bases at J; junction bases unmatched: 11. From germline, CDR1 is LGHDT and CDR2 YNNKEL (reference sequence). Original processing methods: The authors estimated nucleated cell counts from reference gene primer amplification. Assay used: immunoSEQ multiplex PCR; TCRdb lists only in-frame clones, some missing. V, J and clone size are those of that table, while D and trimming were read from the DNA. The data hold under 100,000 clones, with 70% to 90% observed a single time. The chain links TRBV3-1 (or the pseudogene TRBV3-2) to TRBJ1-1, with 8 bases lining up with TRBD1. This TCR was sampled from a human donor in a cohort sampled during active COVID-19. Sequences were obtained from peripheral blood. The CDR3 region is CACRRGQAVNTEAFF. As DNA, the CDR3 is TGTGCCTGCCGTAGGGGACAGGCGGTGAACACTGAAGCTTTCTTT.